Listed below are T cell receptor beta chains from one sample, sequenced in a study of T cells in tuberculosis. This table comes from immunoSEQ multiplex PCR, and its TCRdb copy is limited to in-frame clones, with some not included. The table includes 29,000 or so clones, roughly 94% detected once. This sample comprised PBMCs, obtained at tuberculosis diagnosis. Source of these receptors: an adult with tuberculosis. The conserved cysteine and the conserved F or W are not part of the CDR3 here.

TRBV19,TRBJ2-1,9,ASQDRVEQF
TRBV30,TRBJ2-7,13,AWLRISDSPYEQY
TRBV19,TRBJ2-1,14,ASSPSSGSAHNEQF
TRBV11-2,TRBJ2-7,14,ASSSGAGLKFYEQY
TRBV29-1,TRBJ1-2,11,SAQGGESYGYT
TRBV10-3,TRBJ2-2,9,AISNRGELF
TRBV9,TRBJ2-2,13,ASSPDYSTPGELF
TRBV25-1,TRBJ1-5,14,ASSDADRGYDQPQH
TRBV6-1,TRBJ1-1,10,ASSDRNAEAF
TRBV27,TRBJ1-6,12,ASSFTSRVSPLH
TRBV28,TRBJ2-5,13,ASSLQAGGLETQY
TRBV7-2,TRBJ2-4,12,ASSLGPSANIQY
TRBV18,TRBJ1-5,14,ASSPPAQGGNQPQH
TRBV11-2,TRBJ2-1,16,ASSPTDITSGGDNEQF
TRBV9,TRBJ1-2,13,ASSVGNWRNYGYT
TRBV5-5,TRBJ1-6,12,ASSLDRVASPLH
TRBV6-1,TRBJ1-2,9,ASGAPYGYT
TRBV27,TRBJ2-3,13,ASSLRSGFTDTQY
TRBV19,TRBJ2-5,12,ASRLASSQETQY
TRBV5-1,TRBJ1-4,12,ASSSGGSNEKLF
TRBV19,TRBJ1-4,12,ASRVAGANEKLF
TRBV11-2,TRBJ1-1,12,ASSSGTGGTEAF
TRBV9,TRBJ2-7,14,ASSVEASGRFHEQY
TRBV14,TRBJ1-1,10,ASSQLYTEAF
TRBV6-6,TRBJ2-3,12,ASSVTGRADTQY
TRBV6-5,TRBJ1-3,13,ASSYSRESGNTIY
TRBV5-8,TRBJ1-4,15,ASSPREGVATNEKLF
TRBV4-1,TRBJ2-7,11,ASSLQGDYEQY
TRBV5-1,TRBJ1-1,11,ASSFGANTEAF
TRBV7-3,TRBJ2-1,13,ASSPVTGAYNEQF
TRBV19,TRBJ2-1,17,ASSIGGLAGGSSYNEQF
TRBV5-5,TRBJ2-7,12,ASSRIATGSEQY
TRBV5-6,TRBJ1-5,10,ASSLASQPQH
TRBV7-2,TRBJ1-1,14,ASSLEAGFLNTEAF
TRBV5-1,TRBJ1-2,12,ASSPGTGLYGYT
TRBV9,TRBJ2-7,11,ASSPQGAYEQY
TRBV2,TRBJ1-5,15,ASSERRSGVSNQPQH
TRBV19,TRBJ2-5,13,ASSRRTGYQETQY
TRBV12-5,TRBJ1-1,15,ASGLVVVPREFTEAF
TRBV6-1,TRBJ1-1,10,ASRRTLTEAF
TRBV10-2,TRBJ1-4,13,ASSESGATNEKLF
TRBV27,TRBJ2-5,12,ASTGTGRGETQY
TRBV29-1,TRBJ1-2,14,SARTPQQGANYGYT
TRBV25-1,TRBJ1-4,11,AIGDSGGEKLF
TRBV7-2,TRBJ2-7,13,ASSPSGGMGYEQY
TRBV2,TRBJ2-7,13,ASSEASVLTYEQY
TRBV2,TRBJ2-3,13,ASSVSGSPTDTQY
TRBV2,TRBJ2-2,12,ASSVGRNTGELF
TRBV7-9,TRBJ2-1,13,ASSPGLAAYNEQF
TRBV5-5,TRBJ1-1,15,ASSYGRGGGGNTEAF
TRBV25-1,TRBJ2-5,13,ASSLAGRDQETQY
TRBV2,TRBJ1-4,13,ASSLDRGLQEKLF
TRBV14,TRBJ2-1,11,ASSLTMSEEQF
TRBV27,TRBJ2-5,13,ASSRGGGSEETQY
TRBV10-3,TRBJ2-7,10,AISESEAEQY
TRBV11-2,TRBJ2-1,13,ASSRLAGAYNEQF
TRBV28,TRBJ1-2,12,ASSSAGISYGYT
TRBV5-1,TRBJ2-7,13,ASSSRTGASYEQY
TRBV9,TRBJ1-1,14,ASSLGTGALNTEAF
TRBV12-5,TRBJ2-2,15,ASGLVKLAGGTGELF